The subject of this entry is one T cell receptor (beta chain). Its antigen is as yet unknown. This CDR3 spans 19 amino acids. The V end lost 0 bases, the J end lost 2 bases, and 22 bases lay between the germline ends. Germline V gene data show CDR1 as SEHNR and CDR2 as FQNEAQ (reference sequence). The source of the sample is a study of T-cell memory formation after mild COVID-19. From 5'RACE with constant-segment primers came TCR alpha and TCR beta cDNA libraries that carried sample barcodes and UMIs. TCRdb re-called the 5' RACE reads through MiXCR, storing one row per CDR3 protein. The sample lists about 310,000 distinct CDR3 sequences, 19% occurring once. Study conclusions and caveats: The study detected some responding clones in pre-infection memory, suggesting cross-reactive memory joined.

The sequenced sample was PBMCs or a T cell subset sorted from them (not recorded which). This clonotype was obtained from a man younger than 35 who had mild COVID-19 (a few samples of this study predate the infection). Cell type and time point are not known. This sequence joins TRBV7-9 and TRBJ1-2, with D possibly matching TRBD1 (6 bases). The CDR3 protein is CASSLAWVNRAQENYGYTF. DNA for the CDR3: TGTGCCAGCAGCTTAGCCTGGGTTAACAGGGCCCAGGAGAACTATGGCTACACCTTC.